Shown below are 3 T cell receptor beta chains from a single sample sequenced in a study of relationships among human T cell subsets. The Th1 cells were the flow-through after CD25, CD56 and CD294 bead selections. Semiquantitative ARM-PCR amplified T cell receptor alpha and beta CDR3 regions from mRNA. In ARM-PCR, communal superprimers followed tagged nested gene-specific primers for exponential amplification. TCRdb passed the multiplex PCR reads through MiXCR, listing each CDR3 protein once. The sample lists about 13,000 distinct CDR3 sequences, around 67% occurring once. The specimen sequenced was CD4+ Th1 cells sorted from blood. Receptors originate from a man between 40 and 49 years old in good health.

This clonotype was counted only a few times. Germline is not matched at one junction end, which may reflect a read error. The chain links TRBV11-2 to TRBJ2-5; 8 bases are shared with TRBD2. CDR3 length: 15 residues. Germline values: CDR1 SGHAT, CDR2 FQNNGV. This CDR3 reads CASSFTSGLQDTQYF. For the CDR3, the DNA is TGTGCCAGCAGCTTTACTAGCGGACTTCAAGACACCCAGTACTTC.

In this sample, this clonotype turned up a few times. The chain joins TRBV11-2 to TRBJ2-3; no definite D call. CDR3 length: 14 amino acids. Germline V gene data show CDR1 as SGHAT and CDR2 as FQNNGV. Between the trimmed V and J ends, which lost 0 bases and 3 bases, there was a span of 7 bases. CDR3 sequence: CASSLDRRTDTQYF. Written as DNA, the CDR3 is TGTGCCAGCAGCTTAGATCGGAGAACAGATACGCAGTATTTT.

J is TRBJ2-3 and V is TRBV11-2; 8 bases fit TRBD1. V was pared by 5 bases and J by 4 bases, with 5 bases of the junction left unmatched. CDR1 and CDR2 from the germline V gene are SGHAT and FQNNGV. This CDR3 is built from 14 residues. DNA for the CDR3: TGTGCCAGCAGCCCCAGGGGGCAGGCAGATACGCAGTATTTT. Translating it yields CASSPRGQADTQYF. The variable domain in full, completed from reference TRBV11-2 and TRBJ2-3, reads EAGVAQSPRYKIIEKRQSVAFWCNPISGHATLYWYQQILGQGPKLLIQFQNNGVVDDSQLPKDRFSAERLKGVDSTLKIQPAKLEDSAVYLCASSPRGQADTQYFGPGTRLTVL.